This entry lists 4 T cell receptor beta chains sequenced from one sample in a study of a mutant IDH1 vaccine in newly diagnosed glioma. Sequencing used immunoSEQ multiplex PCR; TCRdb keeps in-frame clones, though not all of them. The top ten hold about 3.8% of the sample, which has some 60,000 clones, approximately 84% seen once. These receptors have no identified antigens. The time point denotes: week 11, during vaccination. In every dose of vaccine, 300 ug of mutant IDH1 20-mer peptide was given alongside topical imiquimod. Sequenced here: PBMCs, sampled from a glioma patient whose treatment included an IDH1 peptide vaccine. The receptor set was obtained from a man younger than 40 with glioma.

This clone is labeled medium-sized. This chain joins TRBV7-6 and TRBJ2-5; D remains unclear. Trimming removed 0 bases from V and 5 bases from J, with 10 bases in between. The germline V gene has CDR1 SGHVS and CDR2 FNYEAQ. The CDR3 has 14 residues. The CDR3 DNA reads TGTGCCAGCAGCTTAGCCGACATACGGGAGACCCAGTACTTC. This sequence encodes CASSLADIRETQYF.

V gene TRBV9 combines with J gene TRBJ2-1, with 10 bases lining up with TRBD2. The CDR3 loop spans 15 amino acids. The V gene end was trimmed by 1 base and the J gene end by 9 bases; junction bases not matched to a gene: 7. Germline assignment: CDR1 SGDLS and CDR2 YYNGEE. DNA for the CDR3: TGTGCCAGCAGCGTAATCGAGCGGGGGGGCAGTGAGCAGTTCTTC. As protein: CASSVIERGGSEQFF.

This rearrangement joins TRBV7-6 to TRBJ2-6, with 8 bases fitting TRBD2. Germline loops: CDR1 SGHVS, CDR2 FNYEAQ. CDR3 size: 20 residues. V was pared by 4 bases and J by 0 bases, with 14 bases of the junction left unmatched. DNA of the CDR3: TGTGCCAGCAGCTCCTGGGGGCCAGCGGGGGTTTTCTCTGGGGCCAACGTCCTGACTTTC. Protein product: CASSSWGPAGVFSGANVLTF.

This CDR3 reads CASSPGLAGLYEQYF. The CDR3 nucleotides read TGCGCCAGCAGCCCGGGACTAGCGGGACTCTACGAGCAGTACTTC. The gene calls are TRBV4-1 and TRBJ2-7; 13 nucleotides align to TRBD2. Trimming took 4 bases from V and 3 from J; bases not matched to a gene: 3. CDR1 is MGHRA, CDR2 YSYEKL, per germline. This CDR3 has 15 residues.